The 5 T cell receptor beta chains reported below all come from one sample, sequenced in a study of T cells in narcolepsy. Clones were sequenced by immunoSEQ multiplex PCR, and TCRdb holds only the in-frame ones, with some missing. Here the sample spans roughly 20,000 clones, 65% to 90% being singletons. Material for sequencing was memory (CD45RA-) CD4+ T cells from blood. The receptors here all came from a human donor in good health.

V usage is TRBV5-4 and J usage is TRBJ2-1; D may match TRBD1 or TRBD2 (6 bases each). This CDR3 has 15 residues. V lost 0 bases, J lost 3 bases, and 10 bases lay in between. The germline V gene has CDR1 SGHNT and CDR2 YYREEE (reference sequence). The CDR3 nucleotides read TGTGCCAGCAGCTTGGGGGGGGCCCACTACAATGAGCAGTTCTTC. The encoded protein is CASSLGGAHYNEQFF.

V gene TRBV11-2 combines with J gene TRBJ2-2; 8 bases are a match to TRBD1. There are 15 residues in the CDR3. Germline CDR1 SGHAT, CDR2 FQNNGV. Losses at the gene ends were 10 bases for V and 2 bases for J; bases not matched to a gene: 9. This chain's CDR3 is CAIVAGGRNTGELFF. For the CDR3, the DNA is TGTGCCATCGTCGCAGGGGGCCGCAACACCGGGGAGCTGTTTTTT.

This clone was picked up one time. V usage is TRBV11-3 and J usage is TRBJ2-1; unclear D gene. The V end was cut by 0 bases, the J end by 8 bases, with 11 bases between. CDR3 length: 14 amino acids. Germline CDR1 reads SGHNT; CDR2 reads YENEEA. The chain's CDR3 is CASSLEQWSDEQFF. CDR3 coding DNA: TGTGCCAGCAGCTTAGAACAGTGGTCGGATGAGCAGTTCTTC.

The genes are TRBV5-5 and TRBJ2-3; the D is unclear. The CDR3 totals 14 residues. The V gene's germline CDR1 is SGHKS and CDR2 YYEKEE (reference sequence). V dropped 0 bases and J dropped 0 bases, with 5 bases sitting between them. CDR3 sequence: CASSLDISTDTQYF. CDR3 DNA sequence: TGTGCCAGCAGCTTGGACATAAGCACAGATACGCAGTATTTT.

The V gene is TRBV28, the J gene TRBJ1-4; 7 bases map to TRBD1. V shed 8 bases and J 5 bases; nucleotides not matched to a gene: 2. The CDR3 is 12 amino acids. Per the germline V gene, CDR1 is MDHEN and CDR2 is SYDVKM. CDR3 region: CASRTGNEKLFF. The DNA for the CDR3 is TGTGCCAGCCGGACAGGAAATGAAAAACTGTTTTTT.